This T cell receptor (beta chain) stems from a study of post-analysis software for immune sequencing data. This clonotype occurred a few times. TCR beta libraries were prepared from cDNA with unique molecular identifiers. One entry per CDR3 protein results from TCRdb running MiXCR on the PCR reads. Here the sample spans 800,000 to 950,000 distinct CDR3 sequences, roughly 58% being singletons. The sequence was collected from a girl between 10 and 17 years old with multiple sclerosis. Input material: blood.

DNA for the CDR3: TGTGCCAGCAGCTCTGGACAGGGGAACTCCGAGCAGTACTTC. As protein: CASSSGQGNSEQYF. The chain recombines TRBV7-8 with TRBJ2-7, with 9 bases aligning to TRBD1. Per germline, CDR1 SGHVS and CDR2 FQNEAQ. Losses at the gene ends were 4 bases for V and 6 bases for J; bases not matched to a gene: 7. This CDR3 spans 14 amino acids.